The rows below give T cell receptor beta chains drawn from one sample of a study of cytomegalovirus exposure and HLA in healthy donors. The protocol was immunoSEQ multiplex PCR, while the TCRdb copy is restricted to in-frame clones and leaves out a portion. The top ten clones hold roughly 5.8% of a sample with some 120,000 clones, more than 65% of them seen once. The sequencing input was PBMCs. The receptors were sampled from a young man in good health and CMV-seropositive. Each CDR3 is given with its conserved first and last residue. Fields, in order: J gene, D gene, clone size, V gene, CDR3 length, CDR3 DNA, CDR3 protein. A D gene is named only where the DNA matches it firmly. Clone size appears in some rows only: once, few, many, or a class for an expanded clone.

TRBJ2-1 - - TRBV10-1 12 TGCGCCAGTGGACAGGGAGGGAATGAGCAGTTCTTC CASGQGGNEQFF
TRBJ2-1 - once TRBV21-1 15 TGTGCCAGCAGCAAAGGACTAGCGGGACCCAATGAGCAGTTCTTC CASSKGLAGPNEQFF
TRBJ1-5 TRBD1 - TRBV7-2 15 TGTGCCAGCAGCTCACGACAGGGTTGGGGGCAGCCCCAGCATTTT CASSSRQGWGQPQHF
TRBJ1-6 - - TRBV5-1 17 TGCGCCAGCAGCCTCTCCATGGGGGGATCAACGAATTCACCCCTCCACTTT CASSLSMGGSTNSPLHF
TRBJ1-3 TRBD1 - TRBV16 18 TGTGCCAGCAGAGCCAAGGTCCTGGGACAGGGCTCTGGAAACACCATATATTTT CASRAKVLGQGSGNTIYF
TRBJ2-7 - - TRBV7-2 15 TGTGCCAGCAGCTCACAGGCCCGTAGCTCCTACGAGCAGTACTTC CASSSQARSSYEQYF
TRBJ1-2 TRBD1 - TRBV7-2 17 TGTGCCAGCAGCTTAGGAATGGACAGGGTGATGGACTATGGCTACACCTTC CASSLGMDRVMDYGYTF
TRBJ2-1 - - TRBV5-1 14 TGCGCCAGCAGACAGGGTACCTCCTACAATGAGCAGTTCTTC CASRQGTSYNEQFF
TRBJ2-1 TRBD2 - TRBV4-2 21 TGTGCCAGCAGCCGATTACCAAACTCTAGCGGGGGGGCCGTAGCCTACAATGAGCAGTTCTTC CASSRLPNSSGGAVAYNEQFF
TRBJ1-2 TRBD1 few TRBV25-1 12 TGTGCCAGCAGTGAGACAGGGCATGGCTACACCTTC CASSETGHGYTF
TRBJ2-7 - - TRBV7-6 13 TGTGCCAGCAGCCCAGTCCAAACCTACGAGCAGTACTTC CASSPVQTYEQYF
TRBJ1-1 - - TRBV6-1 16 TGTGCCAGCAGTGATCGGACAGCGCCCGAGGGCACTGAAGCTTTCTTT CASSDRTAPEGTEAFF
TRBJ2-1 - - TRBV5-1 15 TGCGCCAGCAGCGGGGCTGGGATCTCCTACAATGAGCAGTTCTTC CASSGAGISYNEQFF
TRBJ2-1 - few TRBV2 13 TGTGCCAGCAGTCCGATTAGCACTCATGAGCAGTTCTTC CASSPISTHEQFF
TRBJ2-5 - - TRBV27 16 TGTGCCAGTCTAGTCCGACCTACACTAAACCAAGAGACCCAGTACTTC CASLVRPTLNQETQYF
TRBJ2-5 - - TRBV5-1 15 TGCGCCAGCAGCTTGGCGCCCCAGGGGTTTGGGACCCAGTACTTC CASSLAPQGFGTQYF
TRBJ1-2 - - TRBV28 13 TGTGCCAGCAGACCTGTGGGCGACTATGGCTACACCTTC CASRPVGDYGYTF
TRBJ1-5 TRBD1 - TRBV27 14 TGTGCCAGCAGTCCCGGACAGGGGTATCAGCCCCAGCATTTT CASSPGQGYQPQHF
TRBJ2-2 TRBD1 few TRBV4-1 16 TGCGCCAGCAGCCCACCGGGACAGGGGAGGGCCGGGGAGCTGTTTTTT CASSPPGQGRAGELFF
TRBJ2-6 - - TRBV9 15 TGTGCCAGCAGCGTAGGGGGAACTGGGGCCAACGGCCTGACTTTC CASSVGGTGANGLTF
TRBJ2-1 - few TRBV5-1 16 TGCGCCAGCGCAGCCTCCGGGGGTGATTCCTACAATGAGCAGTTCTTC CASAASGGDSYNEQFF
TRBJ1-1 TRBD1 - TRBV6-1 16 TGTGCCAGCAGTAAAGGAAATACAGGGGGGAACACTGAAGCTTTCTTT CASSKGNTGGNTEAFF
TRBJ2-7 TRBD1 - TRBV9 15 TGTGCCAGCAGCGTAGGGGACAGGGGCTCCTACGAGCAGTACTTC CASSVGDRGSYEQYF
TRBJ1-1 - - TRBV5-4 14 TGTGCCAGCAGCTTTTATCAGGGGAACACTGAAGCTTTCTTT CASSFYQGNTEAFF
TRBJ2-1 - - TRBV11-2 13 TGTGCCAGCAGCCTCACCCTAGCTGATGAGCAGTTCTTC CASSLTLADEQFF
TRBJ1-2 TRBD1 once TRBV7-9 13 TGTGCCAGCAGCCGGGACAGCTTCTATGGCTACACCTTC CASSRDSFYGYTF
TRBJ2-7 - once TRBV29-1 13 TGCAGCGTCCGACAGGGGACTATGGACGAGCAGTACTTC CSVRQGTMDEQYF
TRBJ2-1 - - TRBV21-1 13 TGTGCCAGCAGCAAAGGGCGGGCCAATGAGCAGTTCTTC CASSKGRANEQFF
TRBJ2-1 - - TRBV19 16 TGTGCCAGTATGCGGATAGCGGAGCCCTCCCCTAGTGAGCAGTTCTTC CASMRIAEPSPSEQFF
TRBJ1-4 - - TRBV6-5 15 TGTGCCAGCAGTTACATGGGCAGGGTAGATGAAAAACTGTTTTTT CASSYMGRVDEKLFF
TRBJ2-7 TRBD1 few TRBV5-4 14 TGTGCCAGCAGCGCGACAGGGGTAGACTACGAGCAGTACTTC CASSATGVDYEQYF
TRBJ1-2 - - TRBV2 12 TGTGCCAGCAGTGCACTTAACTATGGCTACACCTTC CASSALNYGYTF
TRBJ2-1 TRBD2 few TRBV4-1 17 TGCGCCAGCAGCCAAGGGCTAGCGGGCCTCTCCTACAATGAGCAGTTCTTC CASSQGLAGLSYNEQFF
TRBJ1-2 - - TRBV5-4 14 TGTGCCAGCAGCTTGTTACAGGCCTCCTATGGCTACACCTTC CASSLLQASYGYTF
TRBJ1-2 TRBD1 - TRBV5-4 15 TGTGCCAGCAGTTCTTCCTGGGGACAGGCCCTTGGCTACACCTTC CASSSSWGQALGYTF
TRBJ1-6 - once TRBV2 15 TGTGCCAGCAGTGTTCGGACAGCAACCTCCTCACCCCTCCACTTT CASSVRTATSSPLHF
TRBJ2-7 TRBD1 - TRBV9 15 TGTGCCAGCAGCGGAGCGACAGGGGGGCTCAACGAGCAGTACTTC CASSGATGGLNEQYF
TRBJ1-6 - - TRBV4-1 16 TGCGCCAGCAGCCAAGATGGCGGGGCGGGAAATTCACCCCTCCACTTT CASSQDGGAGNSPLHF
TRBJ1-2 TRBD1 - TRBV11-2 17 TGTGCCAGCAGCTTAGTCGGACTCGGACAGGGAACCTATGGCTACACCTTC CASSLVGLGQGTYGYTF
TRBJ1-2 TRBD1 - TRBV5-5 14 TGTGCCAGCAGCTTACCGGGACAGAACTATGGCTACACCTTC CASSLPGQNYGYTF
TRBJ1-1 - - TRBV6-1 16 TGTGCCAGCAGTGATTTGTGGGCAGCCATGAACACTGAAGCTTTCTTT CASSDLWAAMNTEAFF
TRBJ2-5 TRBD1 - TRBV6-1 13 TGTGCCAGCAGCTACAGGGGAAGTGAGACCCAGTACTTC CASSYRGSETQYF
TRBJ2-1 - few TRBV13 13 TGTGCCACCGGGCTAGCCCCTTACAATGAGCAGTTCTTC CATGLAPYNEQFF
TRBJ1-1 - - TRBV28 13 TGTGCCAGCAGTCCCGGGGGAACATCAGGGGCTTTCTTT CASSPGGTSGAFF
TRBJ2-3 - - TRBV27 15 TGTGCCAGCAAACCGTCGGAGGGGAACACAGATACGCAGTATTTT CASKPSEGNTDTQYF
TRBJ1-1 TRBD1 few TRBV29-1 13 TGCAGCGTCGGGACAGGGAAGGGCACTGAAGCTTTCTTT CSVGTGKGTEAFF
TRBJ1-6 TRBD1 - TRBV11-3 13 TGTGCCAGCAGCAGGACAGGGGATTCACCCCTCCACTTT CASSRTGDSPLHF
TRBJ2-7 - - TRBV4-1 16 TGCGCCAGCAGCCAGAATCTAGCGTCCCAGGTCTACGAGCAGTACTTC CASSQNLASQVYEQYF
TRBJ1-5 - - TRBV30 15 TGTGCCTGGAGTGTGTGGAGGGGATTCAATCAGCCCCAGCATTTT CAWSVWRGFNQPQHF
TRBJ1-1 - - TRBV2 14 TGTGCCAGCAGTGAGGACAGCTCAAACACTGAAGCTTTCTTT CASSEDSSNTEAFF
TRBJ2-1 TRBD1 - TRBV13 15 TGTGCCAGCAGCCCCGGGGGACAGGGGTACAATGAGCAGTTCTTC CASSPGGQGYNEQFF
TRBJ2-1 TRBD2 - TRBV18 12 TGTGCCAGCTCACCGTCCGGGACTAGTCTGTTCTTC CASSPSGTSLFF
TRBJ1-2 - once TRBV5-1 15 TGCGCCAGCAGCTCCACGGGGGGCTGGGACTATGGCTACACCTTC CASSSTGGWDYGYTF
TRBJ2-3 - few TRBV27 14 TGTGCCAGCAGTCTAGGAGACAGCACAGATACGCAGTATTTT CASSLGDSTDTQYF
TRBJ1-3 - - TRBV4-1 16 TGCGCCAGCAGCCAAGGTAGCGTAAGCTCTGGAAACACCATATATTTT CASSQGSVSSGNTIYF
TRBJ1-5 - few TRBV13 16 TGTGCCAGCAGCTTAACCAGGGGCTATAGCAATCAGCCCCAGCATTTT CASSLTRGYSNQPQHF
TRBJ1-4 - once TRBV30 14 TGTGCCTGGGGCCTTGAGGAGGCTAATGAAAAACTGTTTTTT CAWGLEEANEKLFF